The 15 T cell receptor beta chains listed next were all sequenced from one sample in a study of blood T cell repertoires in COVID-19 (TCRdb year 2020). The library was prepared using the immunoSEQ multiplex PCR assay. TCRdb's version of the immuneACCESS table is confined to in-frame rearrangements and falls short of the full clone set. An unresolved V gene accounts for under half of the shortfall where checked; the remainder is of unknown origin. In this sample the table shows 300,000 to 350,000 clones, 70% to 90% of which occur a single time. Together, the top ten hold under 2.5% of the sample. Material: PBMCs or T cells enriched from blood (not recorded which). The receptors stem from a man aged 25-45 years who had recovered from COVID-19.

V and J are TRBV2 and TRBJ1-2, with TRBD1 as a possible D gene (5 bases). Between the trimmed V and J ends, which lost 4 bases and 4 bases, there was a span of 10 bases. Germline CDR1 reads SNHLY; CDR2 reads FYNNEI. The CDR3 length is 13 residues. The CDR3 nucleotides read TGTGCCAGCAGTGGTGGGAGGGGCTATGGCTACACCTTC. This translates into CASSGGRGYGYTF.

V and J are TRBV11-2 and TRBJ1-1; TRBD1 aligns across 8 bases. Trimming at V came to 6 bases and at J to 5 bases, leaving 8 bases not matched to a gene. CDR3 length equals 14 residues. Germline V gene lookup returns CDR1 SGHAT and CDR2 FQNNGV. The CDR3 here is CASSWTGRWTEAFF. The DNA of the CDR3 is TGTGCCAGCAGTTGGACAGGGCGGTGGACTGAAGCTTTCTTT.

The J gene is TRBJ1-5, the V gene TRBV7-2, with D possibly TRBD1 on 6 matching bases. Germline V gene data show CDR1 as SGHTA and CDR2 as FQGNSA. Deletions cut 4 bases from V and 3 bases from J, with 16 bases between. This CDR3 is 16 amino acids long. The CDR3 DNA reads TGTGCCAGCAGCTCTTACTTGGACAGTTCCAATCAGCCCCAGCATTTT. Translation: CASSSYLDSSNQPQHF.

The V and J genes are TRBV9 and TRBJ2-2; TRBD2 is a possible D gene (7 bases). V was trimmed by 0 bases and J by 2 bases, leaving 11 bases between them. The CDR3 has 16 amino acids. The germline V gene encodes CDR1 SGDLS and CDR2 YYNGEE. The CDR3 bases are TGTGCCAGCAGCGTAGCGGGGGGCATAAACACCGGGGAGCTGTTTTTT. It specifies CASSVAGGINTGELFF.

The V call is TRBV18, the J call TRBJ1-1, with 7 bases fitting TRBD1. Germline lookup yields CDR1 KGHSH and CDR2 LQKENI. V trimming: 4 bases; J trimming: 1 base; junction bases outside the gene matches: 6. The CDR3 spans 15 residues. Here the CDR3 reads CASSLRTGTNTEAFF. The CDR3 DNA reads as TGTGCCAGCTCACTCCGGACAGGAACGAACACTGAAGCTTTCTTT.

This chain connects TRBV7-9 to TRBJ1-6; TRBD1 aligns across 7 bases. The length of the CDR3 is 18 residues. The V segment lost 1 base and the J segment 0 bases; nucleotides outside the gene matches: 6. Germline loops: CDR1 SEHNR, CDR2 FQNEAQ (reference sequence). The CDR3, as DNA: TGTGCCAGCAGCTTAGTTGGGACAGAATACTCCTATAATTCACCCCTCCACTTT. This translates into CASSLVGTEYSYNSPLHF.

The chain links TRBV5-8 to TRBJ2-7, with D possibly TRBD1 on 6 matching bases. Trimming removed 3 bases at V and 3 bases at J, with 22 bases between. The CDR3 is made up of 17 amino acids. The germline CDR1 and CDR2 sequences are SGHTS and YDEGEE. CDR3 loop: CASSSYYGDNIHYEQYF. The CDR3 DNA is TGTGCCAGCAGCTCGTATTATGGGGACAACATCCACTACGAGCAGTACTTC.

This rearrangement joins TRBV5-4 to TRBJ1-4; D perhaps matches TRBD1 (5 bases). CDR1 is SGHNT, CDR2 YYREEE, per germline (reference sequence). V dropped 4 bases and J dropped 6 bases, with 13 bases sitting between them. The CDR3 length is 14 residues. CDR3 in amino acids: CASSRKGGDEKLFF. The CDR3 bases are TGTGCCAGCAGCCGCAAGGGAGGGGATGAAAAACTGTTTTTT. The full variable domain, rest sourced from reference TRBV5-4 and TRBJ1-4, is ETGVTQSPTHLIKTRGQQVTLRCSSQSGHNTVSWYQQALGQGPQFIFQYYREEENGRGNFPPRFSGLQFPNYSSELNVNALELDDSALYLCASSRKGGDEKLFFGSGTQLSVL.

The genes are TRBV6-5 and TRBJ1-6, with TRBD1 identical over 7 bases. Trimming cost V 2 bases and J 11 bases; bases outside gene matches: 9. Germline V gene lookup returns CDR1 MNHEY and CDR2 SVGAGI. The CDR3 has 15 amino acids. CDR3 sequence reads: CASSYTWTGETPLHF. The CDR3 bases are TGTGCCAGCAGTTACACCTGGACAGGAGAAACACCCCTCCACTTT.

This sequence joins TRBV20-1 and TRBJ2-7; D uncertain. This CDR3 is built from 11 residues. Germline V gene data show CDR1 as DFQATT and CDR2 as SNEGSKA (reference sequence). The ends were cut back, 4 bases at V and 4 bases at J, with 8 bases in the middle. CDR3: CSATSGYEQYF. CDR3 in DNA: TGCAGTGCTACCTCAGGATACGAGCAGTACTTC.

This clone showed up just once. The CDR3 loop reads CASSEETGSEKLFF. Written as DNA, the CDR3 is TGTGCCAGCAGTGAGGAGACAGGGAGTGAAAAACTGTTTTTT. The gene calls are TRBV2 and TRBJ1-4; 7 bases agree with TRBD1. The CDR3 is made up of 14 amino acids. The germline gives CDR1 SNHLY, CDR2 FYNNEI. V shed 3 bases, J shed 7 bases, and the junction held 5 bases outside the gene matches.

The rearrangement joins TRBV11-2 to TRBJ1-2; D is undetermined. The ends were cut back, 1 base at V and 4 bases at J, with 7 bases in the middle. CDR1 is SGHAT and CDR2 is FQNNGV in the germline V gene. The length of the CDR3 is 13 residues. This CDR3 is CASSLGTVYGYTF. In DNA form, the CDR3 reads TGTGCCAGCAGCTTAGGTACAGTCTATGGCTACACCTTC.

The rearrangement joins TRBV9 to TRBJ2-2, with unresolved D. CDR1 is SGDLS, CDR2 YYNGEE, per germline. V was shortened by 0 bases and J by 5 bases, with 8 bases between the two germline ends. This CDR3 contains 14 residues. The CDR3 DNA is TGTGCCAGCAGCGTAGCCCACTCTACCGGGGAGCTGTTTTTT. Translation: CASSVAHSTGELFF.

The CDR3 DNA reads as TGTGCCAGCTCGAGCCTACAGGGGGCTTTCACTGAAGCTTTCTTT. Amino acid sequence: CASSSLQGAFTEAFF. The chain uses TRBV18 and TRBJ1-1; 9 nucleotides line up with TRBD1. Losses at the gene ends were 6 bases for V and 4 bases for J; bases not matched to a gene: 9. Germline V gene lookup returns CDR1 KGHSH and CDR2 LQKENI. This CDR3 comprises 15 residues.

V usage is TRBV11-2 and J usage is TRBJ2-7; 9 nucleotides agree with TRBD1. The J segment lost 4 bases and the V segment lost 3 bases, leaving 4 bases of the junction unmatched. The CDR3 spans 14 residues. Germline V CDR1 and CDR2: SGHAT, FQNNGV. CDR3 nucleotides: TGTGCCAGCAGCTTCGTGGGACAGGGATACGAGCAGTACTTC. This sequence encodes CASSFVGQGYEQYF.